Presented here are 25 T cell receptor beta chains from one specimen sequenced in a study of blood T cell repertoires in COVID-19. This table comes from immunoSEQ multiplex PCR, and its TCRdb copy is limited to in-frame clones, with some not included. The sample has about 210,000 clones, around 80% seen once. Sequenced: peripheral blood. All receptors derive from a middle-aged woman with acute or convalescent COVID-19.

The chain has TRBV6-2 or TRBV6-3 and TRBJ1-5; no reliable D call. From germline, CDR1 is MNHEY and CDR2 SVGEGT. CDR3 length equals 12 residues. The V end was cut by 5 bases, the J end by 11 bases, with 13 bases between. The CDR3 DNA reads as TGTGCCAGCAGTCCGCCGGTAAAAACCCAGCATTTT. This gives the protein CASSPPVKTQHF.

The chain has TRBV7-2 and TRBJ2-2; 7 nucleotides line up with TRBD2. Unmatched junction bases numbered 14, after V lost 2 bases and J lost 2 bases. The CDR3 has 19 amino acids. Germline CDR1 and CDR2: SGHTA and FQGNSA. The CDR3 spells CASSLYREVTVKNTGELFF. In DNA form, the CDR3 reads TGTGCCAGCAGCTTATACCGGGAGGTAACGGTGAAAAACACCGGGGAGCTGTTTTTT.

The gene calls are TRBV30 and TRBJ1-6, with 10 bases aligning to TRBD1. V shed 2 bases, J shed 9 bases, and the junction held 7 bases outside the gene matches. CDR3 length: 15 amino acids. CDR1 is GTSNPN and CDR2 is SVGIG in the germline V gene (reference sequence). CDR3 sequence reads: CAWSQGTGVFSPLHF. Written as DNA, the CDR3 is TGTGCCTGGAGTCAGGGGACAGGGGTGTTTTCACCCCTCCACTTT.

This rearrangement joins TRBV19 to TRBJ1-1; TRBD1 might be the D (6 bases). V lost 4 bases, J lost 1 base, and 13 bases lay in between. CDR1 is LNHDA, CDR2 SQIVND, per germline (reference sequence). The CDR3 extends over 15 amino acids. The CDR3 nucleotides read TGTGCCAGTAGTACCTCGGGACACGGGAACACTGAAGCTTTCTTT. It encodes CASSTSGHGNTEAFF.

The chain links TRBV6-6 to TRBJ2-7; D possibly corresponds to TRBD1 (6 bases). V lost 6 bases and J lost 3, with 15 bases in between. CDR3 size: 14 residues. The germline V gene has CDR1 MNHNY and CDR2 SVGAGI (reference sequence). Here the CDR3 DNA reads TGTGCCAGCAGATTCCGGGACACCTACTACGAGCAGTACTTC. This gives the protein CASRFRDTYYEQYF.

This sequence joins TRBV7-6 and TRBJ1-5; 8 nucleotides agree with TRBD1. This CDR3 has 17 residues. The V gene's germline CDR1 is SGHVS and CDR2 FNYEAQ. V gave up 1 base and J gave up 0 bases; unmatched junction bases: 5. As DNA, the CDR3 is TGTGCCAGCAGCTTAGATGACAGGGGCAATAGCAATCAGCCCCAGCATTTT. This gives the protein CASSLDDRGNSNQPQHF. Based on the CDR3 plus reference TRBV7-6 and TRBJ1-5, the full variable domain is GAGVSQSPRYKVTKRGQDVALRCDPISGHVSLYWYRQALGQGPEFLTYFNYEAQQDKSGLPNDRFSAERPEGSISTLTIQRTEQRDSAMYRCASSLDDRGNSNQPQHFGDGTRLSIL.

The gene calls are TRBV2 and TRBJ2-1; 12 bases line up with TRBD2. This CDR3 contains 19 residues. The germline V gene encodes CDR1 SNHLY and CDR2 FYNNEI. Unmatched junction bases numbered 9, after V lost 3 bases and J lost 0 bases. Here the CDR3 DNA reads TGTGCCAGCAGTGATTTAGGACTAGCGGGATCCAGCTCCTACAATGAGCAGTTCTTC. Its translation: CASSDLGLAGSSSYNEQFF.

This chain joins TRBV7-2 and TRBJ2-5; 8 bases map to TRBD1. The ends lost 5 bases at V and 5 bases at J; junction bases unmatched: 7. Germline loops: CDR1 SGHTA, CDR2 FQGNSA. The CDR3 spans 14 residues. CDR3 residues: CASSPGQGRETQYF. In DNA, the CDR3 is TGTGCCAGCAGCCCAGGACAGGGAAGGGAGACCCAGTACTTC.

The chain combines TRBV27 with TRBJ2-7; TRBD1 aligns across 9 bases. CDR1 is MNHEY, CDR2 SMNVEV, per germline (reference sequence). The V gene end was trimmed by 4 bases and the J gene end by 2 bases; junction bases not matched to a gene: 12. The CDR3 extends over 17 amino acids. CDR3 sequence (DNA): TGTGCCAGCAGTTCTCAGACGGGACAGGGACCCCCCTACGAGCAGTACTTC. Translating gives CASSSQTGQGPPYEQYF.

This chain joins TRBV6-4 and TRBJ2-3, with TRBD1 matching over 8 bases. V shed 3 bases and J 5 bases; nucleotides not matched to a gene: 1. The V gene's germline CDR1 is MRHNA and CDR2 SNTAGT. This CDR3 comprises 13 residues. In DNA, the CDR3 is TGTGCCAGCAGTGAAGACAGGGGAGATACGCAGTATTTT. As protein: CASSEDRGDTQYF.

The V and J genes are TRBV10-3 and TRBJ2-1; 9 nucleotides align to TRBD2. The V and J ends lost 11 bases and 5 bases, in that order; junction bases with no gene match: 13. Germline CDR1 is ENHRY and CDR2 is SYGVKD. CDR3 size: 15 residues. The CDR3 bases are TGTGCCGCTCTAAGTTCTAGCGGGAACCACAATGAGCAGTTCTTC. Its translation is CAALSSSGNHNEQFF.

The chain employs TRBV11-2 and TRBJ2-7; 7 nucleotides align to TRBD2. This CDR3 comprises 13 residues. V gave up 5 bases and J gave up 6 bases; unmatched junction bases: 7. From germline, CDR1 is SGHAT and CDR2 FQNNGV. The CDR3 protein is CASSPHLAVEQYF. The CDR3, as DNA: TGTGCCAGCAGCCCTCACCTAGCGGTCGAGCAGTACTTC.

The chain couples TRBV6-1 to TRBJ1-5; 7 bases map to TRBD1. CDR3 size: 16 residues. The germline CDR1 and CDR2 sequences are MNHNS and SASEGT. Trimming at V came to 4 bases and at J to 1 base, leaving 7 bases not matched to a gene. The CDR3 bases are TGTGCCAGCAGTGGACAGGGAGCAAGGAGCAATCAGCCCCAGCATTTT. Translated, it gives CASSGQGARSNQPQHF.

The CDR3 bases are TGTGCCAGCAGGATGACTGTGGATACGCAGTATTTT. Translated: CASRMTVDTQYF. The chain joins TRBV12-3 or TRBV12-4 to TRBJ2-3, with D unresolved. The CDR3 spans 12 residues. Trimming cost V 6 bases and J 6 bases, with 10 bases left between them.

For the CDR3, the DNA is TGTGCCAGCAGCTTAGAGGGGCGGAACACTGAAGCTTTCTTT. The encoded protein is CASSLEGRNTEAFF. The V and J genes are TRBV7-2 and TRBJ1-1; perhaps TRBD1 as D (5 bases). V shed 1 base and J shed 1 base, with 7 bases lying between them. Germline values: CDR1 SGHTA, CDR2 FQGNSA. The CDR3 covers 14 residues.

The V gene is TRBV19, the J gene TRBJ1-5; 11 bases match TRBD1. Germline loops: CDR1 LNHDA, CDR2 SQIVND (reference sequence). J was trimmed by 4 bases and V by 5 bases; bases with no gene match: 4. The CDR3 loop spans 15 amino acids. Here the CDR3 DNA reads TGTGCCAGTAGTGTGGGGACAGGGGGTAATCAGCCCCAGCATTTT. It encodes CASSVGTGGNQPQHF.

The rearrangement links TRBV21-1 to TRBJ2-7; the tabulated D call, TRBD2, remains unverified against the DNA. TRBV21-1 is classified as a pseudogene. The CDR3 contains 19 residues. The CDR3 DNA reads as TGTGCCAGCAGCAAGAGCTATACCGGGACTAGATACCTACTTTACGAGCAGTACTTC. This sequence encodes CASSKSYTGTRYLLYEQYF.

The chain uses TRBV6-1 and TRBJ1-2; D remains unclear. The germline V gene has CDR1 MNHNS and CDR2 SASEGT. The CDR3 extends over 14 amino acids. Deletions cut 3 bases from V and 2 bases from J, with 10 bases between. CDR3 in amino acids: CASSDEVFNYGYTF. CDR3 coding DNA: TGTGCCAGCAGTGACGAGGTCTTCAACTATGGCTACACCTTC.

The CDR3 DNA follows: TGTGCCAGCAGCTCCCTCCTTAAGGACAGATCCTACGAGCAGTACTTC. Encoded protein: CASSSLLKDRSYEQYF. This chain connects TRBV11-2 to TRBJ2-7; perhaps TRBD1 as D (6 bases). The V and J ends lost 4 bases and 1 base respectively, with 17 bases between them. The CDR3 has 16 residues. From germline, CDR1 is SGHAT and CDR2 FQNNGV.

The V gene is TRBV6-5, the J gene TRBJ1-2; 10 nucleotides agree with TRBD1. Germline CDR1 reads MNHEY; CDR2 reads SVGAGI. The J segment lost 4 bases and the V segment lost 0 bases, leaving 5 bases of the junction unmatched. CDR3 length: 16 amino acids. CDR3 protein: CASSYSGQGLGYGYTF. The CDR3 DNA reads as TGTGCCAGCAGTTACTCGGGACAGGGGCTTGGCTATGGCTACACCTTC.

For the CDR3, the DNA is TGTGCCACCAGTGATCGGGACAGGGGGCTTGGCTACACCTTC. Amino acids: CATSDRDRGLGYTF. The J gene is TRBJ1-2, the V gene TRBV24-1; TRBD1 matches at 12 bases. CDR3 length: 14 residues. The germline CDR1 and CDR2 sequences are KGHDR and SFDVKD. V was pared by 3 bases and J by 7 bases, with 2 bases of the junction left unmatched.

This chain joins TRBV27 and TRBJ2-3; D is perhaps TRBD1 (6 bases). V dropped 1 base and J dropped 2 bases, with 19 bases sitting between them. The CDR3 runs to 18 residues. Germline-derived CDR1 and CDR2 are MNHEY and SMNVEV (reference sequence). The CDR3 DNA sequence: TGTGCCAGCAGTTTATTTAAGGCAGGGGCCTTACCCACAGATACGCAGTATTTT. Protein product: CASSLFKAGALPTDTQYF.

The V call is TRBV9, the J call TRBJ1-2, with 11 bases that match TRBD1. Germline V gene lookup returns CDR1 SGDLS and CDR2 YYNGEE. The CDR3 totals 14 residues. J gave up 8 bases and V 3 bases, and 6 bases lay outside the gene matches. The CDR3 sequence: CASSAGDRGGGYTF. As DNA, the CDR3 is TGTGCCAGCAGCGCTGGGGACAGGGGGGGCGGCTACACCTTC.

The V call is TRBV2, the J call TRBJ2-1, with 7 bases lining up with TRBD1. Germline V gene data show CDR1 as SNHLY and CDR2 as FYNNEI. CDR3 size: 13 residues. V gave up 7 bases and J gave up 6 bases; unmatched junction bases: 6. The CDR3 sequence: CASMRQGGNEQFF. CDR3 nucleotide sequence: TGTGCCAGCATGCGACAGGGCGGCAATGAGCAGTTCTTC.

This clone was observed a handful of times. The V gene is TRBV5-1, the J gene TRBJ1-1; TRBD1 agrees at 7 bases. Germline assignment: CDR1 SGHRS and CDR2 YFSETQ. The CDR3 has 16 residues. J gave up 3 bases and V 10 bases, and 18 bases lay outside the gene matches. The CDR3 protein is CARWLDRDDRDTEAFF. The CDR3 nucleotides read TGCGCCCGCTGGTTAGACAGGGACGATCGGGACACTGAAGCTTTCTTT.